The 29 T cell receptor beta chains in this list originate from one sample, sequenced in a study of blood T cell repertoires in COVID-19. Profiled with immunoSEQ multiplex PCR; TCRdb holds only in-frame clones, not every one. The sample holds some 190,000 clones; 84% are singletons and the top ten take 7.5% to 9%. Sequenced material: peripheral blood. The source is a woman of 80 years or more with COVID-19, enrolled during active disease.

CDR3: CASSRGTLEQYF. The CDR3 DNA is TGTGCCAGCAGCCGGGGGACACTCGAGCAGTACTTC. This sequence joins TRBV3-1 (or the pseudogene TRBV3-2) and TRBJ2-7, with TRBD1 as a possible D gene (6 bases). The CDR3 has 12 residues. Trimming removed 4 bases from V and 6 bases from J, with 10 bases in between. Germline CDR1 and CDR2: LGHDT and YNNKEL (reference sequence).

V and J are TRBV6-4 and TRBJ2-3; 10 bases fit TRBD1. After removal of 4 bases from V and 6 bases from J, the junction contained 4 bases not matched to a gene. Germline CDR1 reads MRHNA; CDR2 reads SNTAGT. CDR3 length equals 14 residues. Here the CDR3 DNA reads TGTGCCAGCAGTGTGGACAGGGGGGGTGATACGCAGTATTTT. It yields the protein CASSVDRGGDTQYF.

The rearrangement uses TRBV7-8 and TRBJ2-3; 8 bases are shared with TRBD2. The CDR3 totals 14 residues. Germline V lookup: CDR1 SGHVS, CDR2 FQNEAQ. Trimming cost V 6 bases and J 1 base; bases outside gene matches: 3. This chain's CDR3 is CASRIAGRTDTQYF. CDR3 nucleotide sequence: TGTGCCAGCAGGATAGCGGGACGCACAGATACGCAGTATTTT.

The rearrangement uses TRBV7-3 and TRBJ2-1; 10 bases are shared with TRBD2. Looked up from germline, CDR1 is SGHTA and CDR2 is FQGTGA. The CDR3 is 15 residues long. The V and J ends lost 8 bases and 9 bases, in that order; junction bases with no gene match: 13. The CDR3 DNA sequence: TGTGCCAGCGCCGGGACTAGCGCTTTAATCGGTGAGCAGTTCTTC. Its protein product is CASAGTSALIGEQFF.

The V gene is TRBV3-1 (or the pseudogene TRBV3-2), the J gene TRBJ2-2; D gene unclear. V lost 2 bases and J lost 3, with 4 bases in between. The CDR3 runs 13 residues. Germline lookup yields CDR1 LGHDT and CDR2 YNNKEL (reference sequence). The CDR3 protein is CASSQTYTGELFF. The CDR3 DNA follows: TGTGCCAGCAGCCAAACTTACACCGGGGAGCTGTTTTTT.

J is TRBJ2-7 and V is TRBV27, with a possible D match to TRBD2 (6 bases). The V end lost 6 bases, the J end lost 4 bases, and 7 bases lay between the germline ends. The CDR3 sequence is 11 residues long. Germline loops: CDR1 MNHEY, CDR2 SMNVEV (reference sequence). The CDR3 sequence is CASRGGYEQYF. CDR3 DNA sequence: TGTGCCAGCAGGGGGGGATACGAGCAGTACTTC.

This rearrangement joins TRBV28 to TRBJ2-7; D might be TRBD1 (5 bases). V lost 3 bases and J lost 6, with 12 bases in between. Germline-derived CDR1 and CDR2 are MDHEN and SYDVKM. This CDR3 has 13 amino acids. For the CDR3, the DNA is TGTGCCAGCAGTTTCCCAGGGTCCGCCGAGCAGTACTTC. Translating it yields CASSFPGSAEQYF.

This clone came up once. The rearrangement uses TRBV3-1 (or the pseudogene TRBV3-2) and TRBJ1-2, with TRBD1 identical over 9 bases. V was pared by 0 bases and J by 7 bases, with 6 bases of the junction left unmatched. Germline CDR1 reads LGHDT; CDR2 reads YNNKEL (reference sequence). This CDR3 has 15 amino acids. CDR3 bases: TGTGCCAGCAGCCAAGATCGTGTGACAGGGGGTGGCTACACCTTC. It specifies CASSQDRVTGGGYTF.

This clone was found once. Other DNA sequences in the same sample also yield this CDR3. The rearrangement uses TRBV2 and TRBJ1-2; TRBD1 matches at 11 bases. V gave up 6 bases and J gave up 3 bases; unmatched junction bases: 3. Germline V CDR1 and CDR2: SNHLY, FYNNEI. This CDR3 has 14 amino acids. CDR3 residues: CASRGQGGHYGYTF. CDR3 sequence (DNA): TGTGCCAGCAGGGGACAGGGGGGGCACTATGGCTACACCTTC.

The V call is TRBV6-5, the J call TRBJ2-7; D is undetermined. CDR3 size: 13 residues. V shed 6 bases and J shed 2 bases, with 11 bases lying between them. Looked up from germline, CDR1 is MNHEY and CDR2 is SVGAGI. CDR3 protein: CASSLQRTYEQYF. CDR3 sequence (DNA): TGTGCCAGCAGCCTACAGAGAACCTACGAGCAGTACTTC.

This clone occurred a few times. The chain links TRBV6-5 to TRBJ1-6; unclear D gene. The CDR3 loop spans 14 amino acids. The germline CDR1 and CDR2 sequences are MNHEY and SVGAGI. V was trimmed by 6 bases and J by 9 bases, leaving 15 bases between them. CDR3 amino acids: CASRLPGSGSPLHF. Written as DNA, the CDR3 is TGTGCCAGCAGGCTCCCGGGGTCTGGTTCACCCCTCCACTTT.

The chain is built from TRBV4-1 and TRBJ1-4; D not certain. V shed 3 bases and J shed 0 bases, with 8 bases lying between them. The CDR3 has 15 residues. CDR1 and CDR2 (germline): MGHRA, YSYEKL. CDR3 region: CASSQETATNEKLFF. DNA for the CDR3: TGCGCCAGCAGCCAGGAGACTGCAACTAATGAAAAACTGTTTTTT.

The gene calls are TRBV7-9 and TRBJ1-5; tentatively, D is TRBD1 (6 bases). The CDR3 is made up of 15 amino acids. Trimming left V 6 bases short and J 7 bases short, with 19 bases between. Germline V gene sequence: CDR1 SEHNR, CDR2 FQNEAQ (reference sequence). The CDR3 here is CASSTDRFPEQPQHF. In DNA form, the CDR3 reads TGTGCCAGCAGTACAGACAGGTTCCCGGAGCAGCCCCAGCATTTT. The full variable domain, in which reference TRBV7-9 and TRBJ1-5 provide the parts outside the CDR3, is DTGVSQNPRHKITKRGQNVTFRCDPISEHNRLYWYRQTLGQGPEFLTYFQNEAQLEKSRLLSDRFSAERPKGSFSTLEIQRTEQGDSAMYLCASSTDRFPEQPQHFGDGTRLSIL.

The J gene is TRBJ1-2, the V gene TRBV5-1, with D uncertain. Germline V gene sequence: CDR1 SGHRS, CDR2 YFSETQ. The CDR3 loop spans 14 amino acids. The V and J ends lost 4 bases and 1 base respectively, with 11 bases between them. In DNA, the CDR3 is TGCGCCAGCAGCCCTACGACAAGTAACTATGGCTACACCTTC. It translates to CASSPTTSNYGYTF.

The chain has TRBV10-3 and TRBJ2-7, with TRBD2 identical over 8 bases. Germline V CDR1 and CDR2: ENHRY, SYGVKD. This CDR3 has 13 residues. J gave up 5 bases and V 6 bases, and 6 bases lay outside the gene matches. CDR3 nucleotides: TGTGCCATCAGCCCCGGGACTAGAAACGAGCAGTACTTC. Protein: CAISPGTRNEQYF.

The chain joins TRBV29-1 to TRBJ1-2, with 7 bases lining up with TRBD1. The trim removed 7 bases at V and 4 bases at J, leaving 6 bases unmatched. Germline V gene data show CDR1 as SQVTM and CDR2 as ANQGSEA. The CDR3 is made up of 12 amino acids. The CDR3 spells CSADRAFYGYTF. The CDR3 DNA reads TGCAGCGCCGACAGGGCGTTCTATGGCTACACCTTC.

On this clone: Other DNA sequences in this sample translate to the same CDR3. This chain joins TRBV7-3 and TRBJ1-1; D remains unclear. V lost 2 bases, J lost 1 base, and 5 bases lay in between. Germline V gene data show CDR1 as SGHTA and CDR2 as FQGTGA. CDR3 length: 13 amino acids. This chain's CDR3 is CASSLSRNTEAFF. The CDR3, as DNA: TGTGCCAGCAGCTTATCGAGGAACACTGAAGCTTTCTTT.

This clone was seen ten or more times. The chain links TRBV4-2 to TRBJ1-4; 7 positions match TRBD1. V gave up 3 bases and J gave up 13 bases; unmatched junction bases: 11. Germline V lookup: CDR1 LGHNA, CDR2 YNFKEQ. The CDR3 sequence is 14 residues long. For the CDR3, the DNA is TGTGCCAGCAGCCAGGGCAGGGGGAGTGGAGGACTGTTTTTT. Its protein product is CASSQGRGSGGLFF.

CDR3 in amino acids: CASSRQGGNQPQHF. The CDR3, as DNA: TGTGCCAGCAGTCGACAGGGAGGCAATCAGCCCCAGCATTTT. The chain employs TRBV6-5 and TRBJ1-5; 7 positions match TRBD1. The CDR3 loop spans 14 amino acids. Germline CDR1 reads MNHEY; CDR2 reads SVGAGI. With 5 bases clipped from V and 2 bases from J, the junction kept 3 bases outside the gene matches.

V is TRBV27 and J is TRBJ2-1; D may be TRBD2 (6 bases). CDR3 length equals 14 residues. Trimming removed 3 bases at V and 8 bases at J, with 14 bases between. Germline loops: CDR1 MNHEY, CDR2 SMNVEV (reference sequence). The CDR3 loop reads CASSFIGRDDEQFF. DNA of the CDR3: TGTGCCAGCAGTTTTATCGGGAGAGATGATGAGCAGTTCTTC.

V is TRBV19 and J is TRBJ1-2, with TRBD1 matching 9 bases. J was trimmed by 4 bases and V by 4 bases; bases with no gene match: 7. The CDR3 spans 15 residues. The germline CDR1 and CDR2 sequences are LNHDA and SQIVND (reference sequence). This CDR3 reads CASSTTGTGTYGYTF. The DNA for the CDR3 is TGTGCCAGTAGTACCACCGGGACAGGGACCTATGGCTACACCTTC. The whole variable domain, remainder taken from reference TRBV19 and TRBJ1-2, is DGGITQSPKYLFRKEGQNVTLSCEQNLNHDAMYWYRQDPGQGLRLIYYSQIVNDFQKGDIAEGYSVSREKKESFPLTVTSAQKNPTAFYLCASSTTGTGTYGYTFGSGTRLTVV.

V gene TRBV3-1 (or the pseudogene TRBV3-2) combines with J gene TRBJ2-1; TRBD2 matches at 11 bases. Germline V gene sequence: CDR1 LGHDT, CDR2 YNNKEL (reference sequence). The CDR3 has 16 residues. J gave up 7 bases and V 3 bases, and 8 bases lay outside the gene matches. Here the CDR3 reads CASSQLSGGGRNEQFF. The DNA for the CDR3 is TGTGCCAGCAGCCAGCTTAGCGGGGGGGGAAGGAATGAGCAGTTCTTC.

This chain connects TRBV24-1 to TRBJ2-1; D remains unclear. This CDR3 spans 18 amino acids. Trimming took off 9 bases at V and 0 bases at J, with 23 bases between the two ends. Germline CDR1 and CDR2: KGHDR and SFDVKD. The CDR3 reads CATSRAGSAPSSYNEQFF. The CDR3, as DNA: TGTGCCACCTCCCGCGCCGGAAGCGCCCCGAGCTCCTACAATGAGCAGTTCTTC.

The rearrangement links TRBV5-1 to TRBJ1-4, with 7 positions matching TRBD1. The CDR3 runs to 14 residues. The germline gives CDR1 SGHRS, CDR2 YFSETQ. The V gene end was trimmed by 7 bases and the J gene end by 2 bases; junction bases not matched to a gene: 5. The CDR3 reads CASQAGGTNEKLFF. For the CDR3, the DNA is TGCGCCAGCCAGGCAGGGGGTACTAATGAAAAACTGTTTTTT. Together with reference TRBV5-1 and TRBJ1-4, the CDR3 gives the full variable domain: KAGVTQTPRYLIKTRGQQVTLSCSPISGHRSVSWYQQTPGQGLQFLFEYFSETQRNKGNFPGRFSGRQFSNSRSEMNVSTLELGDSALYLCASQAGGTNEKLFFGSGTQLSVL.

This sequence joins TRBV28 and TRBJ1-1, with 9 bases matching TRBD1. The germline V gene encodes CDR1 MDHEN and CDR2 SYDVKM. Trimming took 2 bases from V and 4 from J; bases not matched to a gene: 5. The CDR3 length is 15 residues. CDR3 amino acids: CASSLGGTGFTEAFF. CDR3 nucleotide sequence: TGTGCCAGCAGTTTAGGGGGGACAGGGTTCACTGAAGCTTTCTTT.

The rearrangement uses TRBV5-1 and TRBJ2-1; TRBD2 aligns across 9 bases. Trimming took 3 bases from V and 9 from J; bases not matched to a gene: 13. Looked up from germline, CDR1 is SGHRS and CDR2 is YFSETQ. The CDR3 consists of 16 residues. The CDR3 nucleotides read TGCGCCAGCAGCTCGACATCCGGGACTAGCTGGGGTGAGCAGTTCTTC. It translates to CASSSTSGTSWGEQFF.

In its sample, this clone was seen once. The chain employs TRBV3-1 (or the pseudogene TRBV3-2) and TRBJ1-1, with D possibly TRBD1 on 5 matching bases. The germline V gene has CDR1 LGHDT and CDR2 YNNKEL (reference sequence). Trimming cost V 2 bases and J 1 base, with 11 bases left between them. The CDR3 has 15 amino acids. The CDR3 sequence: CASSQPGLTNTEAFF. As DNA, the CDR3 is TGTGCCAGCAGCCAACCGGGACTTACGAACACTGAAGCTTTCTTT.

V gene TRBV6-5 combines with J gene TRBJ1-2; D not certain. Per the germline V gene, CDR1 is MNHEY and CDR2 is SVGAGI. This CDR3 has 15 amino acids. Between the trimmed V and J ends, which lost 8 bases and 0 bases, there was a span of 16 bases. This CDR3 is CASSTRAGANYGYTF. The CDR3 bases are TGTGCCAGCTCCACTCGGGCCGGGGCTAACTATGGCTACACCTTC.

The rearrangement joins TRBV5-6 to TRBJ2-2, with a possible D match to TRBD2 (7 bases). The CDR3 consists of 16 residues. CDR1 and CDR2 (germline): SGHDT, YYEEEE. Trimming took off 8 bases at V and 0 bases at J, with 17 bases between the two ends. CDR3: CASWGGSLSNTGELFF. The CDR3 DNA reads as TGTGCCAGTTGGGGGGGCTCCCTCTCGAACACCGGGGAGCTGTTTTTT. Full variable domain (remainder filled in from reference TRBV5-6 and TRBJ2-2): DAGVTQSPTHLIKTRGQQVTLRCSPKSGHDTVSWYQQALGQGPQFIFQYYEEEERQRGNFPDRFSGHQFPNYSSELNVNALLLGDSALYLCASWGGSLSNTGELFFGEGSRLTVL.